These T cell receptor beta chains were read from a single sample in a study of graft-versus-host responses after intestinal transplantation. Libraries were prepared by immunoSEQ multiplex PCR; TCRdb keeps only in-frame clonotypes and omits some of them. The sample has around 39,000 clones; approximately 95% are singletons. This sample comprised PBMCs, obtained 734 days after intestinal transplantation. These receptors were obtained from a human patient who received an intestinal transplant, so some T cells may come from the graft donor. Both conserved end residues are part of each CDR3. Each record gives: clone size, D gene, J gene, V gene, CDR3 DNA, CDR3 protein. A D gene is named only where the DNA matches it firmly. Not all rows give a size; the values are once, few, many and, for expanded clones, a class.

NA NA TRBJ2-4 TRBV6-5 TGTGCCAGCAGCAGACTCAGGGTCAACATTCAGTACTTC CASSRLRVNIQYF
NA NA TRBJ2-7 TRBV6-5 TGTGCCAGCAGTCTCTATAGCGGAAGCTCCTACGAGCAGTACTTC CASSLYSGSSYEQYF
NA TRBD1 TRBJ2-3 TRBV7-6 TGTGCCAGCAGCAACCGGGACAGGGGGAAAGATACGCAGTATTTT CASSNRDRGKDTQYF
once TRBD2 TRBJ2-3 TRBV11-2 TGTGCCAGCAGCTTAGACGGGAGGGCCTCGGATACGCAGTATTTT CASSLDGRASDTQYF
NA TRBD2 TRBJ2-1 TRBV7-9 TGTGCCAGCAGCTCTAGGACTAGCGGGAGCTCCTACAATGAGCAGTTCTTC CASSSRTSGSSYNEQFF
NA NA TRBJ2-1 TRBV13 TGTGCCAGCAGCCCAACAGGGTTTGCACAGTTCTTC CASSPTGFAQFF
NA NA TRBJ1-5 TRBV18 TGTGCCAGCTCACCGGGGCCAGACGGGGCCCAGCATTTT CASSPGPDGAQHF
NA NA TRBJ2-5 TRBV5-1 TGCGCCAGCACTGGGGGTGCAGGGTACCAAGAGACCCAGTACTTC CASTGGAGYQETQYF
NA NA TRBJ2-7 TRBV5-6 TGTGCCAGCAGCTTGGCCCTGGGTGAGCAGTACTTC CASSLALGEQYF
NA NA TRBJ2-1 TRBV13 TGTGCCAGCAGCTTACGGGAGCGGGTCCTAGCCTACAATGAGCAGTTCTTC CASSLRERVLAYNEQFF
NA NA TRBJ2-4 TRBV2 TGTGCCAGCAATGCGGAGAGGGGGAAAAACATTCAGTACTTC CASNAERGKNIQYF
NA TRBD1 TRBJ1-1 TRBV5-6 TGTGCCAGCAGCTTTCCTAGACAGGGGGGATTGAACACTGAAGCTTTCTTT CASSFPRQGGLNTEAFF
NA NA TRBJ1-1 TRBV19 TGTGCCAGTATTCACTCCTCACCCCCTAGGGGTCCTGAAGCTTTCTTT CASIHSSPPRGPEAFF
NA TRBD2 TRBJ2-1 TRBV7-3 TGTGCCAGCAGCACCATGGGCGGGGGTAACAATGAGCAGTTCTTC CASSTMGGGNNEQFF
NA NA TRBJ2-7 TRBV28 TGTGCCAGCAGGGTTTTAAGCTCCTACGAGCAGTACTTC CASRVLSSYEQYF
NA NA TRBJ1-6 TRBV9 TGTGCCAGCAGCGCTTCAGGGGAAGGTTCACCCCTCCACTTT CASSASGEGSPLHF
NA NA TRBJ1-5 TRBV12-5 TGTGCTAGTGGTTTGGAACGCCCTCTGGAGCCCCAGCATTTT CASGLERPLEPQHF
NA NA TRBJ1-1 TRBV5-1 TGCGCCAGCAGCTCACCGGGACCCATGAACACTGAAGCTTTCTTT CASSSPGPMNTEAFF
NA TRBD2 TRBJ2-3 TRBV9 TGTGCCAGCAGCGTAGGCGGGGGTCCCGGCACAGATACGCAGTATTTT CASSVGGGPGTDTQYF
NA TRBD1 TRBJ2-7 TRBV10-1 TGCGCCAGCAGTGAATCGTCGGGACAGGGGGTCTACGAGCAGTACTTC CASSESSGQGVYEQYF
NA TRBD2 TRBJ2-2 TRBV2 TGTGCCACCCAGGGCCCCCGGGGGGCGAACACCGGGGAGCTGTTTTTT CATQGPRGANTGELFF
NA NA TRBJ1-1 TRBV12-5 TGTGCTAGTGGTTTCCCCGGGGGTGCGTACACTGAAGCTTTCTTT CASGFPGGAYTEAFF
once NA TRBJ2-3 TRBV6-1 TGTGCCAGCAGTGACTCCCGGTCGGATACGCAGTATTTT CASSDSRSDTQYF
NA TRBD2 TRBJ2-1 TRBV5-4 TGTGCCAGCAGCTTCTCTAGCGGGGACAATGAGCAGTTCTTC CASSFSSGDNEQFF
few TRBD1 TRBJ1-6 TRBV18 TGTGCCAGCTACCGCGGGACAGCTAATTCACCCCTCCACTTT CASYRGTANSPLHF
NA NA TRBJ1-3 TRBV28 TGTGCCAGCAGTACTTTTTTCCCTCGGGGATTGTCTGGAAACACCATATATTTT CASSTFFPRGLSGNTIYF
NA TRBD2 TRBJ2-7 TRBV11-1 TGTGCCAGCAGCTTAAAGCTAGCGGGGGGCTCCTACGAGCAGTACTTC CASSLKLAGGSYEQYF
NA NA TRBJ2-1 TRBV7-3 TGTGCCAGCAGCCCCGAGGGGAGTGAAGGCAATGAGCAGTTCTTC CASSPEGSEGNEQFF
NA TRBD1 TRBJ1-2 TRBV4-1 TGCGCCAGCAGCCAGACACAGGGGACTGGCTACACCTTC CASSQTQGTGYTF
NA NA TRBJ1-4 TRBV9 TGTGCCAGCAGCGCCGGACGCAATACAAATGAAAAACTGTTTTTT CASSAGRNTNEKLFF
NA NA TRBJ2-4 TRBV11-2 TGTGCCAGCAGCTTAGTGGGCCGGGACATTCAGTACTTC CASSLVGRDIQYF
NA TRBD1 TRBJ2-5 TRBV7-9 TGTGCCAGCAGCTTTAGACAGGGCAACCAAGAGACCCAGTACTTC CASSFRQGNQETQYF
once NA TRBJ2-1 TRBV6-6 TGTGCCAGCCTCGTGACTAGGGGGTCCAATGAGCAGTTCTTC CASLVTRGSNEQFF
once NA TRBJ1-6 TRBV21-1 TGTGCCAGCAGCAGAATCCGGGACTGCCAAGGGTCCCTCCACTTT CASSRIRDCQGSLHF
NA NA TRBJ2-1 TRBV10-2 TGCGCCAGCAGTGAGTCGGGCGGCAGCAATGAGCAGTTCTTC CASSESGGSNEQFF
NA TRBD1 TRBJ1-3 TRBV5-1 TGCGCCAGCGGCAAAACAGGGGGCTCTGGGGGAAACACCATATATTTT CASGKTGGSGGNTIYF
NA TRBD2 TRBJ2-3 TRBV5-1 TGCGCCAGCCGTCCGGGAGGGCCTGCAGATACGCAGTATTTT CASRPGGPADTQYF
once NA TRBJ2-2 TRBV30 TGTGCCTGGAGAGTTAGCGGAAACACCGGGGAGCTGTTTTTT CAWRVSGNTGELFF
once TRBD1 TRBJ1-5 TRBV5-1 TGCGCCAGCAGCTTGGGACAGGGATCAGGTCAGCCCCAGCATTTT CASSLGQGSGQPQHF
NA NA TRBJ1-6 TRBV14 TGTGCCAGCAGCCTACGGACGGAATTTAATTCACCCCTCCACTTT CASSLRTEFNSPLHF
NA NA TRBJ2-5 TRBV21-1 TGTGCCAGCAGCAAAGGGGACAGGGGGCAAACGGGAGAGACCCAGTACTTC CASSKGDRGQTGETQYF
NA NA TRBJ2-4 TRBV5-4 TGTGCCAGCAGCTGGGGTCTAGCCAAAAACATTCAGTACTTC CASSWGLAKNIQYF
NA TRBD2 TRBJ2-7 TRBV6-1 TGTGCCAGCAGTTTAGCGGGAGTAGACTTCTACGAGCAGTACTTC CASSLAGVDFYEQYF
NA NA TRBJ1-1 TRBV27 TGTGCCAGCAGCCCAGGAACAGACTACACTGAAGCTTTCTTT CASSPGTDYTEAFF
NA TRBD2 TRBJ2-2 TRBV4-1 TGCGCCAGCAGCCAAAGGGATATGGCGGGGGGGCTCACCGGGGAGCTGTTTTTT CASSQRDMAGGLTGELFF
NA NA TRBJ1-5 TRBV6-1 TGTGCCAGCAGTGAATTGACCCATAGCAATCAGCCCCAGCATTTT CASSELTHSNQPQHF
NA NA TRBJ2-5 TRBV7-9 TGTGCCAGCAGCTTTCTACAAGAGACCCAGTACTTC CASSFLQETQYF